Listed here are 21 T cell receptor beta chains from one sample, sequenced in a study of T cell repertoires in cytomegalovirus infection. Their target antigens are unknown. TCRdb reprocessed the reads with MiXCR, giving one entry per CDR3 protein. In the table there are hundreds of thousands of distinct CDR3 sequences, around 30% of which are singletons. The starting material was cultured PBMCs, obtained from culture after CMV antigen stimulation. Source of these receptors: a human donor in good health (CMV status not recorded). Some clones in this sample may be carry-over from other donors' samples.

This clonotype appeared a few times. J is TRBJ2-3 and V is TRBV7-8; D unresolved. The CDR3 extends over 18 amino acids. With 0 bases removed from V and 0 bases from J, the gap between germline ends came to 16 bases. Germline V gene data show CDR1 as SGHVS and CDR2 as FQNEAQ. CDR3 in amino acids: CASSLAASAASSTDTQYF. The CDR3 bases are TGTGCCAGCAGCTTAGCGGCGTCAGCAGCATCTAGCACAGATACGCAGTATTTT.

This chain connects TRBV19 to TRBJ1-2; no clear D gene. V was shortened by 6 bases and J by 6 bases, with 11 bases between the two germline ends. Germline V CDR1 and CDR2: LNHDA, SQIVND (reference sequence). The CDR3 runs 12 residues. The CDR3 nucleotides are TGTGCCAGTAGCACCCGGCCCAATGGCTACACCTTC. It codes for CASSTRPNGYTF.

CDR3 sequence: CASSEGVQREATEAFF. In DNA form, the CDR3 reads TGTGCCAGCAGTGAAGGGGTCCAAAGGGAGGCCACTGAAGCTTTCTTT. V is TRBV25-1 and J is TRBJ1-1, with unresolved D. Germline V gene sequence: CDR1 MGHDK, CDR2 SYGVNS. This CDR3 region has 16 residues. V lost 2 bases and J lost 4, with 17 bases in between.

The sample holds many counts of this clonotype. The chain has TRBV7-2 and TRBJ2-2, with D unresolved. Germline values: CDR1 SGHTA, CDR2 FQGNSA. The V end lost 0 bases, the J end lost 1 base, and 9 bases lay between the germline ends. There are 16 residues in the CDR3. CDR3 loop: CASSLAFSGNTGELFF. CDR3 bases: TGTGCCAGCAGCTTAGCTTTTTCTGGGAACACCGGGGAGCTGTTTTTT.

This clonotype was detected a few times. V is TRBV11-3 and J is TRBJ1-1, with D perhaps matching TRBD1 (6 bases). This CDR3 is built from 13 residues. V shed 5 bases and J shed 4 bases, with 11 bases lying between them. Germline CDR1 and CDR2: SGHNT and YENEEA. The CDR3 loop reads CASSRQDFTEAFF. For the CDR3, the DNA is TGTGCCAGCAGCCGACAGGATTTCACTGAAGCTTTCTTT.

This clonotype occurred a few times. The chain uses TRBV12-3 or TRBV12-4 and TRBJ1-5; D not resolved. The CDR3 is 14 residues long. Deletions cut 6 bases from V and 0 bases from J, with 9 bases between. CDR3 loop: CASSRINSNQPQHF. The CDR3 coding sequence is TGTGCCAGCAGCAGAATAAATAGCAATCAGCCCCAGCATTTT.

The chain links TRBV7-8 to TRBJ1-1; D is uncertain. This CDR3 has 14 residues. V lost 6 bases to trimming and J lost 1 base, with 12 bases between them. Germline V gene sequence: CDR1 SGHVS, CDR2 FQNEAQ. The CDR3: CASSIQSPNTEAFF. The CDR3 nucleotides are TGTGCCAGCAGTATACAGAGCCCGAACACTGAAGCTTTCTTT.

The table lists this clonotype with a few counts. The chain links TRBV19 to TRBJ2-1; 10 bases match TRBD1. V trimming: 11 bases; J trimming: 10 bases; junction bases outside the gene matches: 23. CDR1 LNHDA and CDR2 SQIVND come from the germline V gene (reference sequence). This CDR3 spans 17 amino acids. The CDR3: CAGLMTGGADPSDEQFF. CDR3 nucleotides: TGTGCCGGACTAATGACAGGGGGCGCGGACCCATCTGACGAGCAGTTCTTC.

This clonotype came up a few times. The chain uses TRBV12-3 or TRBV12-4 and TRBJ1-5, with 9 bases matching TRBD1. CDR3 size: 16 residues. The V gene end was trimmed by 6 bases and the J gene end by 3 bases; junction bases not matched to a gene: 9. This chain's CDR3 is CASSSPGTGSNQPQHF. CDR3 nucleotide sequence: TGTGCCAGCAGCTCCCCAGGGACAGGGTCCAATCAGCCCCAGCATTTT.

This clonotype has a handful of counts. This rearrangement joins TRBV4-1 to TRBJ2-2, with 7 positions matching TRBD2. Trimming cost V 4 bases and J 7 bases; bases outside gene matches: 6. The CDR3 loop spans 14 amino acids. Germline CDR1 MGHRA, CDR2 YSYEKL. CDR3 nucleotide sequence: TGCGCCAGCAGCCCGCGGGAGTATGGCGGGGAGCTGTTTTTT. This encodes CASSPREYGGELFF.

The genes are TRBV7-6 and TRBJ2-3; 8 bases match TRBD1. The trim removed 2 bases at V and 2 bases at J, leaving 9 bases unmatched. The CDR3 totals 17 residues. Germline CDR1 SGHVS, CDR2 FNYEAQ. CDR3: CASSLSPGGIPTDTQYF. The CDR3 coding sequence is TGTGCCAGCAGCTTATCACCAGGGGGCATCCCCACAGATACGCAGTATTTT.

The V and J genes are TRBV5-6 and TRBJ1-5; D is unresolved. The CDR3 is made up of 14 amino acids. V shed 0 bases and J shed 3 bases, with 7 bases lying between them. The V gene's germline CDR1 is SGHDT and CDR2 YYEEEE. CDR3 loop: CASSLGRHNQPQHF. CDR3 coding DNA: TGTGCCAGCAGCTTGGGGCGCCACAATCAGCCCCAGCATTTT.

The J gene is TRBJ1-4, the V gene TRBV6-6; 7 nucleotides line up with TRBD1. This CDR3 has 14 residues. With 7 bases clipped from V and 10 bases from J, the junction kept 12 bases outside the gene matches. From germline, CDR1 is MNHNY and CDR2 SVGAGI (reference sequence). CDR3 sequence reads: CASTNGQDGRKLFF. CDR3 in DNA: TGTGCCAGCACCAACGGACAGGACGGGCGAAAACTGTTTTTT.

This clonotype came up many times. The chain links TRBV6-1 to TRBJ1-1, with 7 positions matching TRBD1. The V gene end was trimmed by 6 bases and the J gene end by 2 bases; junction bases not matched to a gene: 9. The CDR3 spans 15 residues. The germline CDR1 and CDR2 sequences are MNHNS and SASEGT. For the CDR3, the DNA is TGTGCCAGCAGGATTTCCCCAGGGGGAAACACTGAAGCTTTCTTT. The encoded protein is CASRISPGGNTEAFF.

This clonotype was recorded at least ten times. The V and J genes are TRBV7-2 and TRBJ1-6, with D uncertain. This CDR3 contains 12 residues. Trimming stripped 1 base from V and 8 bases from J, with 3 bases between. Germline CDR1 SGHTA, CDR2 FQGNSA. The CDR3 DNA sequence: TGTGCCAGCAGCTTAGGGGATTCACCCCTCCACTTT. Its translation is CASSLGDSPLHF.

This clonotype was picked up many times. The chain couples TRBV7-2 to TRBJ1-6; no clear D. This CDR3 is 13 amino acids long. Germline V gene data show CDR1 as SGHTA and CDR2 as FQGNSA. The ends were cut back, 1 base at V and 9 bases at J, with 7 bases in the middle. Here the CDR3 reads CASSLVGGSPLHF. CDR3 in DNA: TGTGCCAGCAGCTTAGTAGGTGGTTCACCCCTCCACTTT. Looking up the rest from reference TRBV7-2 and TRBJ1-6 gives the full variable domain: GAGVSQSPSNKVTEKGKDVELRCDPISGHTALYWYRQSLGQGLEFLIYFQGNSAPDKSGLPSDRFSAERTGGSVSTLTIQRTQQEDSAVYLCASSLVGGSPLHFGNGTRLTVT.

The rearrangement uses TRBV6-2 or TRBV6-3 and TRBJ1-1; D call uncertain. Trimming removed 2 bases from V and 3 bases from J, with 10 bases in between. Germline CDR1 MNHEY, CDR2 SVGEGT. The CDR3 covers 14 residues. In DNA form, the CDR3 reads TGTGCCAGCAGTTACGGGCAGAGGGACACTGAAGCTTTCTTT. Its protein is CASSYGQRDTEAFF.

This clonotype was seen a handful of times. This chain uses TRBV27 with TRBJ2-3; D gene ambiguous. The CDR3 extends over 15 amino acids. Germline V gene sequence: CDR1 MNHEY, CDR2 SMNVEV (reference sequence). V was trimmed by 6 bases and J by 1 base, leaving 14 bases between them. The CDR3 protein is CASSLSWSGTDTQYF. The CDR3 coding sequence is TGTGCCAGCAGCCTGTCCTGGAGTGGCACAGATACGCAGTATTTT.

The chain recombines TRBV28 with TRBJ1-5; D uncertain. The V end was cut by 3 bases, the J end by 1 base, with 7 bases between. The CDR3 contains 14 residues. The V gene's germline CDR1 is MDHEN and CDR2 SYDVKM. The CDR3 reads CASSFARSNQPQHF. The CDR3 region has the DNA TGTGCCAGCAGTTTTGCCAGGAGCAATCAGCCCCAGCATTTT.

This clonotype was counted only a few times. This chain joins TRBV11-2 and TRBJ2-5; perhaps TRBD2 as D (5 bases). Germline V gene data show CDR1 as SGHAT and CDR2 as FQNNGV. The CDR3 totals 15 residues. Trimming took 2 bases from V and 1 from J, leaving 11 bases between them. The CDR3 nucleotides read TGTGCCAGCAGCTTATTCGCGGAGGTCCAAGAGACCCAGTACTTC. It is translated as CASSLFAEVQETQYF.

The rearrangement uses TRBV11-3 and TRBJ2-5; 8 nucleotides line up with TRBD2. The ends lost 6 bases at V and 5 bases at J; junction bases unmatched: 8. Per the germline V gene, CDR1 is SGHNT and CDR2 is YENEEA. The CDR3 has 14 residues. CDR3 bases: TGTGCCAGCAGGACCGCGTCGGGAGGGGAGACCCAGTACTTC. Its protein is CASRTASGGETQYF.